The 15 T cell receptor beta chains below come from one sample, sequenced in a study of CD8 T cells in ankylosing spondylitis. MiXCR was run by TCRdb on the 5' RACE reads, yielding one entry per CDR3 protein. The sample has approximately 140,000 distinct CDR3 sequences, around 43% seen once. The sample taken for sequencing was synovial fluid, either unsorted or a sorted T cell fraction (not recorded which). The source is a male donor with ankylosing spondylitis.

The chain employs TRBV9 and TRBJ1-2; the D gene is possibly TRBD1 (6 bases). CDR1 and CDR2 (germline): SGDLS, YYNGEE. The CDR3 runs 13 residues. V lost 0 bases and J lost 8, with 11 bases in between. The CDR3 loop is CASSVGEGDGYTF. CDR3 bases: TGTGCCAGCAGCGTAGGGGAGGGGGACGGCTACACCTTC.

This clonotype was found once. The V call is TRBV5-1, the J call TRBJ1-2, with 10 bases fitting TRBD1. Trimming cost V 4 bases and J 5 bases; bases outside gene matches: 11. The CDR3 is 16 amino acids. Germline CDR1 SGHRS, CDR2 YFSETQ. The CDR3 nucleotides read TGCGCCAGCAGCACCTGGACAGGGGGAGTTTATTATGGCTACACCTTC. It codes for CASSTWTGGVYYGYTF. Filled out from reference TRBV5-1 and TRBJ1-2, the complete variable domain reads KAGVTQTPRYLIKTRGQQVTLSCSPISGHRSVSWYQQTPGQGLQFLFEYFSETQRNKGNFPGRFSGRQFSNSRSEMNVSTLELGDSALYLCASSTWTGGVYYGYTFGSGTRLTVV.

This clonotype was counted once. A clone one base away is much larger, so this may be a read error. The missing conserved phenylalanine or tryptophan at the end of this CDR3 makes a read error likely. V gene TRBV25-1 combines with J gene TRBJ1-1; 7 bases line up with TRBD1. Germline V CDR1 and CDR2: MGHDK, SYGVNS. This CDR3 has 14 residues. The V gene end was trimmed by 3 bases and the J gene end by 1 base; junction bases not matched to a gene: 2. Written as DNA, the CDR3 is TGTGCCAGCAGTGACTACAGGGGGAACACTGAAGCTTTCCTT. Protein: CASSDYRGNTEAFL.

The CDR3 region has the DNA TGCAGTGCCGCCCCAGCAGATACGCAGTATTTT. It codes for CSAAPADTQYF. This chain connects TRBV20-1 to TRBJ2-3; D remains ambiguous. V lost 6 bases and J 4 bases, leaving 8 bases between the germline ends. This CDR3 has 11 residues. The germline gives CDR1 DFQATT, CDR2 SNEGSKA (reference sequence).

V and J are TRBV4-2 and TRBJ1-4, with 9 nucleotides matching TRBD1. CDR3 length: 14 amino acids. J lost 8 bases, V lost 1 base, and 2 bases had no gene match. Germline assignment: CDR1 LGHNA and CDR2 YNFKEQ. The CDR3 protein is CASSQVDRGEKLFF. Written as DNA, the CDR3 is TGTGCCAGCAGCCAAGTCGACAGGGGGGAAAAACTGTTTTTT.

The rearrangement joins TRBV6-5 to TRBJ2-1; D may be TRBD1 or TRBD2 (6 bases each). This CDR3 spans 14 amino acids. V lost 2 bases, J lost 2 bases, and 7 bases lay in between. Looked up from germline, CDR1 is MNHEY and CDR2 is SVGAGI. CDR3 DNA sequence: TGTGCCAGCAGTTACAGGGGGGCCTACAATGAGCAGTTCTTC. It translates to CASSYRGAYNEQFF.

Only one count was recorded for this clonotype. This chain joins TRBV6-2 or TRBV6-3 and TRBJ2-7; the match to TRBD1 covers 7 bases. V lost 2 bases, J lost 4 bases, and 5 bases stayed unmatched. The CDR3 extends over 14 amino acids. The V gene's germline CDR1 is MNHEY and CDR2 SVGEGT. For the CDR3, the DNA is TGTGCCAGCAGTTACGCCAGGGGGATATACGAGCAGTACTTC. Translated: CASSYARGIYEQYF.

V usage is TRBV4-1 and J usage is TRBJ2-7; 7 nucleotides match TRBD1. The CDR3 covers 16 residues. Germline V gene data show CDR1 as MGHRA and CDR2 as YSYEKL. V dropped 0 bases and J dropped 1; count of bases not matched to a gene: 6. The chain's CDR3 is CASSQDPYRGSYEQYF. The CDR3 DNA sequence: TGCGCCAGCAGCCAAGACCCATACAGGGGATCCTACGAGCAGTACTTC.

CDR3 sequence: CASSINWDYGYTF. The CDR3 DNA reads TGTGCCAGCTCCATAAACTGGGACTATGGCTACACCTTC. The rearrangement joins TRBV7-9 to TRBJ1-2; D ambiguous. The V and J ends lost 8 bases and 3 bases respectively, with 13 bases between them. The CDR3 spans 13 residues. Germline V lookup: CDR1 SEHNR, CDR2 FQNEAQ (reference sequence).

This clonotype is medium-sized (0.01 to 0.1%) within its sample. The V and J genes are TRBV19 and TRBJ1-2; D is uncertain. The V and J ends lost 9 bases and 1 base respectively, with 9 bases between them. CDR3 length: 12 residues. Germline lookup yields CDR1 LNHDA and CDR2 SQIVND (reference sequence). CDR3 in amino acids: CASAGFNYGYTF. The DNA of the CDR3 is TGTGCCAGCGCGGGATTTAACTATGGCTACACCTTC.

This clonotype was seen repeatedly, ten times or more. V gene TRBV5-1 combines with J gene TRBJ2-1, with a possible D match to TRBD1 (5 bases). Germline V CDR1 and CDR2: SGHRS, YFSETQ. The V end lost 1 base, the J end lost 6 bases, and 8 bases lay between the germline ends. CDR3 length: 13 residues. CDR3 nucleotide sequence: TGCGCCAGCAGCTTGACAGGTTTCAATGAGCAGTTCTTC. Translating gives CASSLTGFNEQFF.

The chain is built from TRBV20-1 and TRBJ1-2, with D possibly matching TRBD1 (5 bases). Trimming removed 0 bases from V and 4 bases from J, with 15 bases in between. CDR3 size: 15 residues. Germline V gene sequence: CDR1 DFQATT, CDR2 SNEGSKA (reference sequence). CDR3: CSARELLQGPYGYTF. Here the CDR3 DNA reads TGCAGTGCTAGAGAACTGCTTCAGGGCCCCTATGGCTACACCTTC.

This sequence joins TRBV10-3 and TRBJ2-7, with no clear D. Trimming shortened V by 2 bases and J by 2 bases, and 16 bases separated the two germline ends. The CDR3 is 16 residues long. Germline CDR1 reads ENHRY; CDR2 reads SYGVKD. CDR3 protein: CAISELGWGRTYEQYF. The CDR3 nucleotides read TGTGCCATCAGTGAGCTGGGGTGGGGAAGAACCTACGAGCAGTACTTC.

V gene TRBV11-2 combines with J gene TRBJ2-7; 7 bases agree with TRBD1. Trimming cost V 5 bases and J 6 bases; bases outside gene matches: 7. Germline values: CDR1 SGHAT, CDR2 FQNNGV. The CDR3 length is 13 residues. In nucleotides, the CDR3 is TGTGCCAGCAGCCTAGGGACAGCCCTCGAGCAGTACTTC. Translation: CASSLGTALEQYF.

J is TRBJ1-1 and V is TRBV20-1, with 9 bases identical to TRBD1. CDR1 is DFQATT and CDR2 is SNEGSKA in the germline V gene (reference sequence). V shed 2 bases, J shed 0 bases, and the junction held 13 bases outside the gene matches. This CDR3 has 18 amino acids. CDR3 in amino acids: CSARRPGQGQLMNTEAFF. Written as DNA, the CDR3 is TGCAGTGCTAGACGTCCGGGACAGGGCCAGCTCATGAACACTGAAGCTTTCTTT.